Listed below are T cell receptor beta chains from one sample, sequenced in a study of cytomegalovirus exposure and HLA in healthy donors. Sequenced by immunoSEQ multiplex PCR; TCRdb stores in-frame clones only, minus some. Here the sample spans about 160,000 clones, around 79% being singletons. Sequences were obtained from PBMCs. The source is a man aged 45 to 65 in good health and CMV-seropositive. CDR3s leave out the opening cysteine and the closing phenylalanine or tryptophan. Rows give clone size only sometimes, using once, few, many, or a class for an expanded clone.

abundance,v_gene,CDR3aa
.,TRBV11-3,ASSPGQGENTGELF
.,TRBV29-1,SGLDSNYGYT
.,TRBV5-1,ASSLGLAGYNEQF
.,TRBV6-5,ASRPIRDRGQPQH
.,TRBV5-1,TSSLVRGTSTDTQY
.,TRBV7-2,ASSPRVDSPLH
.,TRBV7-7,ASSLLAGILGTQY
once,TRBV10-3,AISESPGQLYEQY
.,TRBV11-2,ASSTGTSTDTQY
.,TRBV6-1,ASSELARDRTQH
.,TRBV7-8,ASSRDRVNEQY
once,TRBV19,ASSIADRGVYQPQH
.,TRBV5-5,ASSRTGTDPFGYT